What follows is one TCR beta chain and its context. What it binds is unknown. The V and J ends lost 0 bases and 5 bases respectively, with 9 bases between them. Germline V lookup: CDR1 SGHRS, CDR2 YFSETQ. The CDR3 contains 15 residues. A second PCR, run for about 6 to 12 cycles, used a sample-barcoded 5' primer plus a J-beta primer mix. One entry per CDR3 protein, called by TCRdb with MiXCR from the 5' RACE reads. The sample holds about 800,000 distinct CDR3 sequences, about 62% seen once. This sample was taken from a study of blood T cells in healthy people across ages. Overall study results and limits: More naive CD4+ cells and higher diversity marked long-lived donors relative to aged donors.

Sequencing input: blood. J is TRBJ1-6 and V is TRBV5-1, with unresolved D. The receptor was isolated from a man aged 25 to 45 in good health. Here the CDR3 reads CASSLDSLHNSPLHF. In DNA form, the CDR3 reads TGCGCCAGCAGCTTGGACAGCCTCCATAATTCACCCCTCCACTTT. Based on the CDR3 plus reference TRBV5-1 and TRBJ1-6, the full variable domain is KAGVTQTPRYLIKTRGQQVTLSCSPISGHRSVSWYQQTPGQGLQFLFEYFSETQRNKGNFPGRFSGRQFSNSRSEMNVSTLELGDSALYLCASSLDSLHNSPLHFGNGTRLTVT.